This T cell receptor (beta chain) was sequenced for a study of cytomegalovirus exposure and HLA in healthy donors (dated by TCRdb to 2015 to 2018). About the study as a whole: A later analysis indicated that the 130 or so validation repertoires were generated on the platform also employed for the 650 to 850 repertoires of the first cohort. The study aimed to test whether cataloging public T cell receptors could reveal signatures of past pathogen exposure. A separate validation cohort of over a hundred different subjects was used in addition to the roughly 640-subject first cohort. To predict cytomegalovirus infection status, the study combined high-throughput TCR immunosequencing, statistical association of individual TCRs with disease status, and machine learning.

General conclusions and limits of the study: A few of the identified cytomegalovirus-associated TCR beta chains were confirmed in vitro to be specific for cytomegalovirus antigens. In a later analysis, TCRs clustered in the first cohort were found to also tend to co-occur in the roughly 130 validation repertoires, with 94% of cluster scores above 0. The authors suggested that the approach could potentially be extended to other disease states and immunological phenotypes. Across donors, most TCR sequences were observed very rarely, whereas some public TCRs were present in many individuals. Cytomegalovirus status was reported to be diagnosed by the classifier with high specificity and sensitivity in both the original and validation cohorts. The study listed over 150 TCR beta chains as associated with cytomegalovirus. A later analysis lacked HLA typing for the validation cohort, so it scored co-occurrence in that cohort across all 120 repertoires.

This clone came up once. Its antigen specificity is not known. The record has no base qualities; no much larger clone is one base away. From the cysteine up to the phenylalanine, the CDR3 has a length of 13 residues. This entry keeps only the CDR3 DNA: 39 bases, framed from base 1. Trimming costs V 0 bases and J 5 bases, and their ends lie 4 bases apart. The germline V gene (reference sequence) provides CDR1 LNHNV and CDR2 YYDKDF. The donors belonged to the validation cohort of under 150 subjects, which was separate from the roughly 700-subject first cohort. The method was the immunoSEQ multiplex PCR assay. The source study handled its data this way. A statistical classification framework was developed to diagnose cytomegalovirus status using the catalog of TCR beta chain sequences. TCRdb holds this immuneACCESS table with in-frame rearrangements only. Some clones are missing; in checked studies, unresolved V genes explain under half, and the rest has no known cause. V and J calls and clone size are given by that table; D and trimming were obtained from the DNA. The sample has over 200,000 clones on record, almost 90% of them singletons. In total, the top ten clones hold about 2.9% of the sample.

The sequence derives from a woman under 30 in good health and CMV-seronegative. Sequencing used PBMCs. The chain joins TRBV15 to TRBJ1-4; there is no confident call for the D gene. The nucleotide sequence reads as follows: TGTGCCACCAGCAGAGATCCAAATGAAAAACTGTTTTTT. Translated, it reads CATSRDPNEKLFF.